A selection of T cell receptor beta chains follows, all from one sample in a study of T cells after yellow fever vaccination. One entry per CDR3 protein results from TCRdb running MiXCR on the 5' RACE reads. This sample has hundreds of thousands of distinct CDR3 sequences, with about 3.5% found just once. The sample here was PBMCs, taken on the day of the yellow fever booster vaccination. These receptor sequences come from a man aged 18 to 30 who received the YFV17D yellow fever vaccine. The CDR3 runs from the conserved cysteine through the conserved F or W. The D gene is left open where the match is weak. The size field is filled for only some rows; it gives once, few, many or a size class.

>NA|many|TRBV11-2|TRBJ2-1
CASSLFLKGLRNEQFF
TGTGCCAGCAGCTTATTTCTGAAGGGGTTGAGGAATGAGCAGTTCTTC
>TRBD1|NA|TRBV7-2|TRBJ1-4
CASSLGQTFNEKLFF
TGTGCCAGCAGCTTGGGACAGACCTTCAATGAAAAACTGTTTTTT
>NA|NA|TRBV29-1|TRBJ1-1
CSGAWAGTRSVEAFF
TGCAGCGGTGCTTGGGCCGGGACACGTTCGGTTGAAGCTTTCTTT
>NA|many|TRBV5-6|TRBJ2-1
CASSLEDLNEQFF
TGTGCCAGCAGCTTGGAGGACCTGAATGAGCAGTTCTTC
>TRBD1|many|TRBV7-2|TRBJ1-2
CASSGGQGYGYTF
TGTGCCAGCAGCGGGGGACAGGGGTATGGCTACACCTTC
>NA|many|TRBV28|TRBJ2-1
CAWGKNEQFF
TGTGCCTGGGGGAAGAATGAGCAGTTCTTC
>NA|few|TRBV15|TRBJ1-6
CATSRGLTGGPNSPLHF
TGTGCCACCAGCAGAGGTCTGACCGGGGGGCCTAATTCACCCCTCCACTTT
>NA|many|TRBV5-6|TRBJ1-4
CASSILQPQNEKLFF
TGTGCCAGCAGCATCCTACAGCCACAGAATGAAAAACTGTTTTTT
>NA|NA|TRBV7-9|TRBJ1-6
CASSLDRVFSSPLHF
TGTGCCAGCAGCTTAGACAGGGTGTTTAGTTCACCCCTCCACTTT
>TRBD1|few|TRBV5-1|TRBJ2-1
CASSFKRGPSSNEQFF
TGCGCCAGCAGCTTTAAGAGGGGGCCTTCTTCTAATGAGCAGTTCTTC
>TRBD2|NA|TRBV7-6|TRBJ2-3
CASSFTAGTSGGAAEGTDTQYF
TGTGCCAGCAGCTTCACTGCCGGGACTAGCGGGGGGGCGGCAGAGGGCACAGATACGCAGTATTTT
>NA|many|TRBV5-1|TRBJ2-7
CASSSRTEIDEQYF
TGCGCCAGCAGCTCAAGGACAGAGATCGACGAGCAGTACTTC
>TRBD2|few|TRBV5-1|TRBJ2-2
CASSPAPRGGWTGELFF
TGCGCCAGCAGCCCCGCTCCGCGGGGGGGCTGGACCGGGGAGCTGTTTTTT
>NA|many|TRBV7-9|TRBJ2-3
CASSLNPGSLGTDTQYF
TGTGCCAGCAGCTTAAACCCCGGGTCTCTCGGCACAGATACGCAGTATTTT
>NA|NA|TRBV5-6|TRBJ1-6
CASSLLPDRHSPLHF
TGTGCCAGCAGCCTGCTACCGGACCGCCATTCACCCCTCCACTTT
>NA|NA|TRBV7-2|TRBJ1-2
CASRLYRVDGYTF
TGTGCCAGCAGACTTTACAGGGTCGATGGCTACACCTTC
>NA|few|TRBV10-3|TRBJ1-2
CAISGDIEDNGYTF
TGTGCCATCAGTGGGGACATCGAAGATAATGGTTACACCTTC
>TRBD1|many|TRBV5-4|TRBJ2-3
CASSRGQGASDTQYF
TGTGCCAGCAGTCGGGGACAGGGAGCCTCAGATACGCAGTATTTT